These T cell receptor beta chains were read from a single sample in a study of cytomegalovirus exposure and HLA in healthy donors. The method was immunoSEQ multiplex PCR; TCRdb's version includes in-frame clones alone and lacks a portion of them. The sample lists approximately 130,000 clones; more than 80% were seen once. The sequenced sample consisted of PBMCs. These receptors were obtained from a woman in her thirties in good health and CMV-seropositive. Both conserved end residues are part of each CDR3. Each record gives: D gene, J gene, V gene, clone size, CDR3 protein, CDR3 DNA. The D gene is left open where the match is weak. Expanded clones get a size class; other rows say once, few or many, or leave the size out.

>TRBD1|TRBJ1-2|TRBV4-1|NA
CASSLRDRGFYGYTF
TGCGCCAGCAGCCTCCGGGACAGGGGTTTTTATGGCTACACCTTC
>NA|TRBJ2-7|TRBV5-6|NA
CASSLATGEQYF
TGTGCCAGCAGCTTGGCTACGGGCGAGCAGTACTTC
>TRBD2|TRBJ2-2|TRBV7-3|NA
CASSLGYGGSSTGELFF
TGTGCCAGCAGCTTAGGCTATGGCGGGAGTAGCACCGGGGAGCTGTTTTTT
>NA|TRBJ2-1|TRBV25-1|few
CASSRGLPTYNEQFF
TGTGCCAGCAGCAGAGGACTCCCTACCTACAATGAGCAGTTCTTC
>TRBD2|TRBJ2-1|TRBV11-3|NA
CASSLGGSGAGHEQFF
TGTGCCAGCAGCTTAGGAGGAAGCGGGGCGGGCCATGAGCAGTTCTTC
>TRBD1|TRBJ2-3|TRBV11-3|NA
CASSLDNRGGTDTQYF
TGTGCCAGCAGCTTAGATAACAGGGGAGGCACAGATACGCAGTATTTT
>TRBD1|TRBJ1-3|TRBV5-1|once
CASSWGQRGSGNTIYF
TGCGCCAGCAGCTGGGGACAGCGGGGGTCTGGAAACACCATATATTTT
>TRBD1|TRBJ2-7|TRBV30|NA
CAWSVGQGARGEQYF
TGTGCCTGGAGTGTGGGACAGGGCGCGCGGGGCGAGCAGTACTTC
>TRBD1|TRBJ1-2|TRBV5-1|NA
CASSLGGTEGGYTF
TGCGCCAGCAGCTTGGGGGGGACAGAAGGTGGCTACACCTTC
>NA|TRBJ1-5|TRBV19|NA
CASGFRGGNQPQHF
TGTGCCAGTGGCTTCAGGGGAGGCAATCAGCCCCAGCATTTT
>NA|TRBJ2-7|TRBV28|NA
CASSLAAGYEQYF
TGTGCCAGCAGTTTGGCCGCGGGCTACGAGCAGTACTTC
>NA|TRBJ2-1|TRBV19|NA
CASSPRRGNGNEQFF
TGTGCCAGTAGTCCTCGGAGGGGTAATGGCAATGAGCAGTTCTTC
>TRBD1|TRBJ1-1|TRBV13|NA
CASSLGTGTGIRGTEAFF
TGTGCCAGCAGCTTAGGGACCGGGACAGGGATCCGGGGTACTGAAGCTTTCTTT
>NA|TRBJ2-3|TRBV19|NA
CASSIQGGGLTDTQYF
TGTGCCAGTAGTATACAGGGTGGAGGGCTGACAGATACGCAGTATTTT
>TRBD1|TRBJ1-1|TRBV14|once
CASSQEQGAWWLDTEAFF
TGTGCCAGCAGCCAAGAACAGGGGGCATGGTGGTTGGACACTGAAGCTTTCTTT
>NA|TRBJ1-1|TRBV27|NA
CASSSGTSYTEAFF
TGTGCCAGCAGTTCCGGGACAAGCTACACTGAAGCTTTCTTT
>NA|TRBJ1-5|TRBV6-1|once
CASSIQGYSNQPQHF
TGTGCCAGCAGTATACAGGGATATAGCAATCAGCCCCAGCATTTT
>TRBD2|TRBJ2-3|TRBV13|NA
CASSSGKGTDTQYF
TGTGCCAGCAGCAGCGGGAAAGGAACAGATACGCAGTATTTT
>TRBD1|TRBJ2-3|TRBV6-7|NA
CASSYSRQGGSSTDTQYF
TGTGCCAGCAGTTACTCGAGACAGGGTGGTTCGAGCACAGATACGCAGTATTTT
>NA|TRBJ1-1|TRBV5-8|NA
CASSLDSGAAGTEAFF
TGTGCCAGCAGCTTGGACTCAGGGGCCGCGGGTACTGAAGCTTTCTTT
>TRBD1|TRBJ1-1|TRBV7-9|NA
CASSSLQTGAMNTEAFF
TGTGCCAGCAGCTCCCTCCAGACAGGGGCCATGAACACTGAAGCTTTCTTT
>NA|TRBJ2-3|TRBV28|NA
CASSLGGRADTQYF
TGTGCCAGCAGTTTAGGAGGGCGGGCAGATACGCAGTATTTT
>NA|TRBJ2-7|TRBV2|NA
CASSAGYEQYF
TGTGCCAGCAGTGCGGGCTACGAGCAGTACTTC
>NA|TRBJ2-3|TRBV2|NA
CASRYTDTQYF
TGTGCCAGCAGGTACACAGATACGCAGTATTTT
>NA|TRBJ1-2|TRBV5-6|NA
CASSLANGENYGYTF
TGTGCCAGCAGCTTGGCGAACGGGGAAAACTATGGCTACACCTTC
>TRBD1|TRBJ1-5|TRBV6-5|NA
CASSYSDRVGGQPQHF
TGTGCCAGCAGTTACTCAGACAGGGTGGGAGGTCAGCCCCAGCATTTT
>NA|TRBJ1-6|TRBV28|NA
CASSLWPDSPLHF
TGTGCCAGCAGTTTATGGCCAGATTCACCCCTCCACTTT
>NA|TRBJ2-3|TRBV28|NA
CASSSGGITDTQYF
TGTGCCAGCAGCTCGGGGGGCATCACAGATACGCAGTATTTT
>TRBD1|TRBJ1-1|TRBV5-1|NA
CASCVTGGAEAFF
TGCGCCAGCTGTGTGACAGGGGGGGCTGAAGCTTTCTTT
>NA|TRBJ2-1|TRBV29-1|NA
CSVKEWAGPSNEQFF
TGCAGCGTCAAAGAGTGGGCCGGCCCCAGCAATGAGCAGTTCTTC
>TRBD1|TRBJ1-5|TRBV6-1|NA
CASNLQGVGNQPQHF
TGTGCCAGCAATCTCCAGGGGGTGGGCAATCAGCCCCAGCATTTT
>TRBD1|TRBJ2-5|TRBV5-1|NA
CASSATGGSETQYF
TGCGCCAGCAGCGCGACAGGGGGCAGCGAGACCCAGTACTTC
>NA|TRBJ2-7|TRBV7-2|NA
CASSFVYEQYF
TGTGCCAGCAGCTTCGTATACGAGCAGTACTTC
>NA|TRBJ2-3|TRBV5-8|NA
CASSFRTASTDTQYF
TGTGCCAGCAGCTTCCGGACAGCTAGTACAGATACGCAGTATTTT
>TRBD1|TRBJ2-7|TRBV6-6|medium-sized
CASSYPGQGSYEQYF
TGTGCCAGCAGTTACCCCGGACAGGGGAGCTACGAGCAGTACTTC
>TRBD1|TRBJ1-1|TRBV5-1|NA
CASSLIFTGGTEAFF
TGCGCCAGCAGCTTGATCTTTACAGGGGGCACTGAAGCTTTCTTT
>NA|TRBJ2-5|TRBV4-1|NA
CASSWGGETQYF
TGCGCCAGCAGCTGGGGAGGAGAGACCCAGTACTTC
>NA|TRBJ2-5|TRBV7-6|NA
CASSLVGLETQYF
TGTGCCAGCAGCTTAGTGGGGCTTGAGACCCAGTACTTC
>NA|TRBJ2-1|TRBV2|NA
CASSPPVRGPFF
TGTGCCAGCAGTCCTCCGGTGCGGGGCCCGTTCTTC
>NA|TRBJ2-7|TRBV30|once
CAWSGGIYEQYF
TGTGCCTGGAGCGGGGGAATCTACGAGCAGTACTTC
>NA|TRBJ1-6|TRBV10-3|NA
CAISGNSNSPLHF
TGTGCCATCAGTGGAAACAGCAATTCACCCCTCCACTTT
>NA|TRBJ2-1|TRBV7-9|NA
CASEKGRSWDNEQFF
TGTGCCAGCGAGAAGGGGCGTTCCTGGGACAATGAGCAGTTCTTC
>TRBD2|TRBJ2-1|TRBV7-3|NA
CASSPGVGRSGEQFF
TGTGCCAGCAGCCCCGGGGTCGGGAGGAGCGGTGAGCAGTTCTTC
>NA|TRBJ1-5|TRBV28|once
CASSAFTGPTNQPQHF
TGTGCCAGCAGTGCCTTCACAGGGCCAACCAATCAGCCCCAGCATTTT
>TRBD1|TRBJ2-2|TRBV5-6|NA
CASNYRDRDGELFF
TGTGCCAGCAATTACCGGGACAGGGACGGGGAGCTGTTTTTT
>TRBD2|TRBJ2-2|TRBV7-9|NA
CASSPKWTSGSTGELFF
TGTGCCAGCAGCCCTAAATGGACTAGCGGGAGTACCGGGGAGCTGTTTTTT